The 5 T cell receptor beta chains listed next were all sequenced from one sample in a study of T cell responses to AZD1222 COVID-19 vaccine. Measured with immunoSEQ multiplex PCR; TCRdb has only the in-frame clones, and not every one. Here the sample spans around 130,000 clones, 86% being singletons. This specimen consisted of peripheral blood, obtained on day 0 of AZD1222 vaccination. Every receptor here comes from an adult in good health.

This chain connects TRBV14 to TRBJ1-1; D remains ambiguous. Trimming took off 4 bases at V and 3 bases at J, with 15 bases between the two ends. This CDR3 has 15 amino acids. Per the germline V gene, CDR1 is SGHDN and CDR2 is FVKESK. The CDR3 nucleotides are TGTGCCAGCAGCCGAGGGATCATGAGTGACACTGAAGCTTTCTTT. This gives the protein CASSRGIMSDTEAFF.

The genes are TRBV28 and TRBJ1-2; TRBD1 might be the D (5 bases). V was clipped by 2 bases and J by 8 bases, with 15 bases between them. Germline-derived CDR1 and CDR2 are MDHEN and SYDVKM. The CDR3 totals 14 residues. CDR3 in amino acids: CASSLGSRERGYTF. DNA of the CDR3: TGTGCCAGCAGTTTAGGCAGCAGGGAGCGGGGCTACACCTTC.

The rearrangement joins TRBV6-5 to TRBJ1-1; no reliable D call. Germline lookup yields CDR1 MNHEY and CDR2 SVGAGI. V was cut by 2 bases and J by 6 bases, with 16 bases left in between. This CDR3 contains 15 residues. The CDR3 nucleotides are TGTGCCAGCAGTTACGTATTTGATCGTAACGCTGAAGCTTTCTTT. Translation: CASSYVFDRNAEAFF.

The gene calls are TRBV9 and TRBJ2-1, with 9 bases identical to TRBD2. This CDR3 comprises 17 residues. Per the germline V gene, CDR1 is SGDLS and CDR2 is YYNGEE. V lost 3 bases, J lost 3 bases, and 10 bases stayed unmatched. The CDR3 DNA sequence: TGTGCCAGCAGCGCTCCTTATGCGGGAGGGGACTACAATGAGCAGTTCTTC. Translating gives CASSAPYAGGDYNEQFF.

The V and J genes are TRBV7-2 and TRBJ1-3; D is ambiguous. Germline V lookup: CDR1 SGHTA, CDR2 FQGNSA. Trimming pared 3 bases from V and 4 bases from J, leaving 7 bases between. The CDR3 runs to 13 residues. CDR3 residues: CASSFKGGNTIYF. The CDR3 region has the DNA TGTGCCAGCAGCTTCAAGGGAGGAAACACCATATATTTT.